What follows are 21 T cell receptor beta chains derived from one specimen sequenced in a study of glioma-infiltrating T cells. Using RNA template, CDR3s of TCR alpha and beta were amplified with iRepertoire arm-PCR. One entry per CDR3 protein results from TCRdb running MiXCR on the multiplex PCR reads. The sample holds under 150,000 distinct CDR3 sequences, under 30% seen once. The sequenced sample was glioma tissue, nonneoplastic brain tissue, or PBMCs (not recorded which). These receptors were obtained from a human donor with low-grade glioma or glioblastoma, undergoing nonglioma brain surgery, or in good health (not recorded which).

This clonotype was recorded many times. This chain joins TRBV6-1 and TRBJ1-6, with D uncertain. The germline V and J ends were trimmed by 5 bases and 7 bases, with 12 bases remaining between them. The CDR3 contains 14 residues. Germline loops: CDR1 MNHNS, CDR2 SASEGT. The CDR3 region is CASSSERRNSPLHF. CDR3 sequence (DNA): TGTGCCAGCAGTTCTGAGAGAAGGAATTCACCCCTCCACTTT.

There are many counts of this clonotype. The V and J genes are TRBV9 and TRBJ1-1; tentative D call: TRBD1 (5 bases). The CDR3 runs 13 residues. Germline V gene lookup returns CDR1 SGDLS and CDR2 YYNGEE. Trimming cost V 5 bases and J 1 base, with 9 bases left between them. The CDR3 region is CASSVTGNTEAFF. CDR3 DNA sequence: TGTGCCAGCAGTGTCACAGGGAACACTGAAGCTTTCTTT.

This chain links TRBV25-1 with TRBJ1-4; unclear D gene. The V end lost 6 bases, the J end lost 5 bases, and 16 bases lay between the germline ends. There are 15 residues in the CDR3. In germline, CDR1 is MGHDK, CDR2 SYGVNS. In nucleotides, the CDR3 is TGTGCCAGCAGCACCGCCCGGGCCTGGAATGAAAAACTGTTTTTT. Amino acids: CASSTARAWNEKLFF.

This clonotype turned up a few times. The chain employs TRBV28 and TRBJ1-2; D is possibly TRBD1 (5 bases). This CDR3 has 16 amino acids. Germline V lookup: CDR1 MDHEN, CDR2 SYDVKM. V was cut by 1 base and J by 3 bases, with 15 bases left in between. The CDR3 coding sequence is TGTGCCAGCAGTTTATACCGGGACGGAGGAGACTATGGCTACACCTTC. Translating gives CASSLYRDGGDYGYTF.

With respect to this clonotype: It may be a read error: a sequence one base away is much more abundant. The chain carries TRBV6-1 and TRBJ2-3; no clear D. The CDR3 sequence is 15 residues long. Looked up from germline, CDR1 is MNHNS and CDR2 is SASEGT. The ends were cut back, 1 base at V and 6 bases at J, with 14 bases in the middle. CDR3 sequence: CASSEEPTLEDTQYF. CDR3 nucleotides: TGTGCCAGCAGTGAAGAACCGACGTTAGAGGATACGCAGTATTTT.

This clonotype was found many times. The J gene is TRBJ1-1, the V gene TRBV20-1, with D unclear. Germline assignment: CDR1 DFQATT and CDR2 SNEGSKA (reference sequence). With 2 bases removed from V and 2 bases from J, the gap between germline ends came to 12 bases. This CDR3 contains 14 residues. Here the CDR3 reads CSARSASRNTEAFF. The DNA of the CDR3 is TGCAGTGCTAGATCCGCCAGCCGAAACACTGAAGCTTTCTTT.

The chain links TRBV11-2 to TRBJ2-3; no definite D call. The CDR3 runs to 12 residues. Deletions cut 2 bases from V and 7 bases from J, with 7 bases between. Germline lookup yields CDR1 SGHAT and CDR2 FQNNGV. CDR3 region: CASSLNLHTQYF. The CDR3 nucleotides are TGTGCCAGCAGCTTAAATTTGCATACGCAGTATTTT.

This clonotype has just a few counts. The chain carries TRBV7-8 and TRBJ2-1; D gene uncertain. Looked up from germline, CDR1 is SGHVS and CDR2 is FQNEAQ. The CDR3 is made up of 12 amino acids. Trimming took off 5 bases at V and 8 bases at J, with 10 bases between the two ends. The CDR3 region is CASSQTMDEQFF. DNA of the CDR3: TGTGCCAGCAGCCAGACAATGGATGAGCAGTTCTTC.

V gene TRBV7-2 combines with J gene TRBJ1-1, with 8 bases that match TRBD1. Germline V lookup: CDR1 SGHTA, CDR2 FQGNSA. V lost 4 bases to trimming and J lost 7 bases; unmatched junction nucleotides: 5. This CDR3 has 13 residues. CDR3 sequence: CASSSRGLSEAFF. The CDR3, as DNA: TGTGCCAGCAGCTCCAGGGGGCTTAGTGAAGCTTTCTTT.

This clonotype has a handful of counts. This may arise from a read error, as a much more abundant clone is one base away. V usage is TRBV15 and J usage is TRBJ1-1; D ambiguous. Germline-derived CDR1 and CDR2 are LNHNV and YYDKDF (reference sequence). The CDR3 length is 13 residues. CDR3 sequence (DNA): TGTGCCGCCAGCACAGCCCTGAACACTGAAGCTTTCTTT. Residues: CAASTALNTEAFF.

Points on this clonotype: One base away lies a much larger clone, so this may be a sequencing read error. This sequence joins TRBV15 and TRBJ2-1; 15 bases agree with TRBD2. CDR1 LNHNV and CDR2 YYDKDF come from the germline V gene (reference sequence). This CDR3 has 17 amino acids. The CDR3 region is CATSRVGRGLAGGEHFF. For the CDR3, the DNA is TGTGCCACCAGCAGAGTTGGTCGAGGACTAGCGGGGGGGGAGCATTTCTTC.

The chain has TRBV29-1 and TRBJ1-1; a weak D match, TRBD1 (6 bases). V was trimmed by 3 bases and J by 1 base, leaving 12 bases between them. Per the germline V gene, CDR1 is SQVTM and CDR2 is ANQGSEA. The CDR3 is 14 amino acids. The CDR3 here is CSVEGGLWNTEAFF. CDR3 coding DNA: TGCAGCGTTGAGGGGGGGCTCTGGAACACTGAAGCTTTCTTT.

As for this clonotype: A read error may explain this, as a much larger clone is one base away. Written as DNA, the CDR3 is TGTGCCAGCAGTTTATGGACAGTGGGGTTGAAGGTCTACACCTTC. Its protein is CASSLWTVGLKVYTF. The chain combines TRBV28 with TRBJ1-2, with D perhaps matching TRBD1 (5 bases). V gave up 0 bases and J gave up 10 bases, with 18 bases separating them. The CDR3 spans 15 residues. Germline V gene sequence: CDR1 MDHEN, CDR2 SYDVKM.

This clonotype was observed a handful of times. The chain is built from TRBV6-1 and TRBJ1-2, with 7 bases lining up with TRBD1. This CDR3 is 16 amino acids long. Germline V lookup: CDR1 MNHNS, CDR2 SASEGT. J gave up 0 bases and V 6 bases, and 10 bases lay outside the gene matches. CDR3 sequence (DNA): TGTGCCAGCAGCATAAATGAAGGGACAGCTAACTATGGCTACACCTTC. Residues: CASSINEGTANYGYTF.

This clonotype was seen ten or more times. The chain links TRBV7-6 to TRBJ2-1, with TRBD2 matching over 8 bases. The CDR3 spans 14 residues. The J segment lost 2 bases and the V segment lost 8 bases, leaving 5 bases of the junction unmatched. Germline-derived CDR1 and CDR2 are SGHVS and FNYEAQ. The CDR3 spells CASFGGAPYNEQFF. The CDR3 DNA reads TGTGCCAGCTTCGGGGGGGCCCCCTACAATGAGCAGTTCTTC. Full variable domain (missing parts from reference TRBV7-6 and TRBJ2-1): GAGVSQSPRYKVTKRGQDVALRCDPISGHVSLYWYRQALGQGPEFLTYFNYEAQQDKSGLPNDRFSAERPEGSISTLTIQRTEQRDSAMYRCASFGGAPYNEQFFGPGTRLTVL.

This clonotype was observed at least ten times. The chain carries TRBV6-1 and TRBJ1-1, with D perhaps TRBD1 (6 bases). The CDR3 covers 15 residues. V lost 6 bases, J lost 5 bases, and 19 bases lay in between. CDR1 is MNHNS, CDR2 SASEGT, per germline. This chain's CDR3 is CASRGGPKGRTEAFF. The CDR3 DNA is TGTGCCAGCAGAGGGGGACCCAAGGGTCGGACTGAAGCTTTCTTT.

In the case of this clonotype: Relative to the germline gene, one junction end is altered; a read error may explain this. As DNA, the CDR3 is TGTGCCAGCAGTTACGGAAGACGGAACTATGTCTACACCTTC. It yields the protein CASSYGRRNYVYTF. V is TRBV6-6 and J is TRBJ1-2; D gene ambiguous. Germline values: CDR1 MNHNY, CDR2 SVGAGI (reference sequence). The CDR3 is 14 amino acids.

The gene calls are TRBV28 and TRBJ1-6, with TRBD1 as a possible D gene (5 bases). V lost 8 bases and J lost 7, with 15 bases in between. This CDR3 is built from 14 residues. CDR1 is MDHEN and CDR2 is SYDVKM in the germline V gene. The DNA of the CDR3 is TGTGCCAGCCAATTCCTGCAGGGAAATTCACCCCTCCACTTT. Amino acid sequence: CASQFLQGNSPLHF.

The genes are TRBV20-1 and TRBJ2-2, with D perhaps TRBD2 (5 bases). The CDR3 runs 11 residues. Trimming cost V 6 bases and J 7 bases, with 9 bases left between them. Per germline, CDR1 DFQATT and CDR2 SNEGSKA (reference sequence). CDR3 nucleotide sequence: TGCAGTGCCCGGGGTATCGGGGAGCTGTTTTTT. Protein: CSARGIGELFF.

This clonotype was seen more than once but under ten times. This chain joins TRBV20-1 and TRBJ2-3, with D tentatively TRBD1 (6 bases). Deletions cut 7 bases from V and 0 bases from J, with 8 bases between. This CDR3 contains 12 residues. Germline V CDR1 and CDR2: DFQATT, SNEGSKA (reference sequence). The CDR3: CSGTASTDTQYF. The CDR3 nucleotides are TGCAGTGGGACAGCGAGCACAGATACGCAGTATTTT.

This clonotype was detected only a few times. V usage is TRBV7-8 and J usage is TRBJ1-5; D is uncertain. The CDR3 consists of 15 residues. CDR1 and CDR2 from the germline V gene are SGHVS and FQNEAQ. Trimming took off 5 bases at V and 5 bases at J, with 16 bases between the two ends. The DNA of the CDR3 is TGTGCCAGCAGCCCGGGCGGACGGAGGGATCAGCCCCAGCATTTT. Translated: CASSPGGRRDQPQHF.